This T cell receptor (beta chain) was documented in a study of shared clonotypes between healthy human individuals. Profiling relied on immunoSEQ multiplex PCR, and the TCRdb table lists in-frame clones only, not all of them. The table lists nearly 1,000,000 clones, over 60% of them singletons. Looked up from germline, CDR1 is SGHKS and CDR2 is YYEKEE (reference sequence). V was cut by 2 bases and J by 2 bases, with 10 bases left in between. This CDR3 is built from 15 residues. This receptor was taken from a man aged 18 to 30 in good health. Sequenced input: memory CD4+ T cells sorted from blood. The subset is: CD45RA-negative fraction. V usage is TRBV5-5 and J usage is TRBJ1-4; the D gene is possibly TRBD1 (6 bases). Written as DNA, the CDR3 is TGTGCCAGCAGCTTTCTGGGGGCCACTAATGAAAAACTGTTTTTT. Protein product: CASSFLGATNEKLFF.